This T cell receptor beta chain stems from a study of blood T cell repertoires in COVID-19. Looking at the study overall: Collection of acute and convalescent COVID-19 samples took place in the United States, Italy and Spain. T cells, B-cell-depleted T cells, or PBMCs supplied cDNA or gDNA.

The CDR3 length is 18 residues. V lost 1 base and J lost 0, with 17 bases in between. Germline V gene lookup returns CDR1 LGHDT and CDR2 YNNKEL (reference sequence). Original analysis: It was from reference gene primer amplification that nucleated cell counts were estimated. This table comes from immunoSEQ multiplex PCR, and its TCRdb copy is limited to in-frame clones, with some not included. V, J and clone size reflect that table, while D and trimming were determined from the DNA. The table shows tens of thousands of clones, with about 80% occurring only once. The sample consisted of peripheral blood. The rearrangement joins TRBV3-1 (or the pseudogene TRBV3-2) to TRBJ2-3, with D perhaps matching TRBD2 (6 bases). This TCR was sampled from a man aged 65-85 years with acute or convalescent COVID-19. The CDR3 region is CASSQVQPSATSTDTQYF. The CDR3, as DNA: TGTGCCAGCAGCCAAGTTCAGCCTAGCGCTACTAGCACAGATACGCAGTATTTT.